These 15 T cell receptor beta chains were sequenced from one sample in a study of T cell responses to AZD1222 COVID-19 vaccine. The table came from immunoSEQ multiplex PCR; TCRdb's copy has only in-frame clones and leaves some out. The sample has fewer than 70,000 clones; around 90% are singletons. Sequences were derived from peripheral blood, sampled on day 0 of AZD1222 vaccination. The receptors here all came from an adult in good health.

The chain is built from TRBV5-4 and TRBJ1-5; D ambiguous. The CDR3 runs 15 residues. CDR1 and CDR2 (germline): SGHNT, YYREEE (reference sequence). The V gene lost 0 bases and the J gene lost 2 bases, with 9 bases spanning the gap. Here the CDR3 DNA reads TGTGCCAGCAGCTTGGGGGTCGGGGGCAATCAGCCCCAGCATTTT. Its translation: CASSLGVGGNQPQHF.

The table lists this clone with a count of one. J is TRBJ2-2 and V is TRBV5-1; 10 bases are shared with TRBD1. The CDR3 runs 15 residues. With 4 bases clipped from V and 1 base from J, the junction kept 1 base outside the gene matches. From germline, CDR1 is SGHRS and CDR2 YFSETQ. The DNA of the CDR3 is TGCGCCAGCAGCAGGACAGGGGGGAACACCGGGGAGCTGTTTTTT. It translates to CASSRTGGNTGELFF.

J is TRBJ2-2 and V is TRBV6-5; D possibly corresponds to TRBD1 (6 bases). CDR1 and CDR2 (germline): MNHEY, SVGAGI. Trimming removed 5 bases from V and 0 bases from J, with 10 bases in between. The CDR3 contains 15 residues. CDR3 region: CASSRQETNTGELFF. CDR3 bases: TGTGCCAGCAGTAGACAGGAGACGAACACCGGGGAGCTGTTTTTT.

The CDR3 loop is CASSRKIIGGGNQPQHF. The CDR3 coding sequence is TGTGCCAGCAGCCGCAAGATAATAGGAGGGGGCAATCAGCCCCAGCATTTT. The chain couples TRBV4-2 to TRBJ1-5, with D perhaps TRBD1 (5 bases). The CDR3 runs to 17 residues. Trimming shortened V by 4 bases and J by 2 bases, and 18 bases separated the two germline ends. Germline CDR1 is LGHNA and CDR2 is YNFKEQ.

This chain uses TRBV7-9 with TRBJ1-6; D not certain. The ends were cut back, 5 bases at V and 14 bases at J, with 16 bases in the middle. The CDR3 consists of 13 residues. The germline V gene has CDR1 SEHNR and CDR2 FQNEAQ (reference sequence). CDR3 sequence reads: CASSSTELAALHF. CDR3 bases: TGTGCCAGCAGCAGTACTGAGTTAGCGGCCCTCCACTTT.

This rearrangement joins TRBV19 to TRBJ1-5; TRBD1 aligns across 7 bases. Germline V gene data show CDR1 as LNHDA and CDR2 as SQIVND (reference sequence). Trimming took 4 bases from V and 3 from J; bases not matched to a gene: 3. This CDR3 comprises 14 residues. The CDR3 loop is CASSTGQDNQPQHF. The CDR3, as DNA: TGTGCCAGTAGTACCGGACAGGACAATCAGCCCCAGCATTTT.

The chain uses TRBV3-1 (or the pseudogene TRBV3-2) and TRBJ2-1, with TRBD2 matching 7 bases. Per the germline V gene, CDR1 is LGHDT and CDR2 is YNNKEL (reference sequence). Trimming took 3 bases from V and 7 from J; bases not matched to a gene: 9. This CDR3 comprises 15 residues. As DNA, the CDR3 is TGTGCCAGCAGCCACCCCCGGGAGGCCGGTAATGAGCAGTTCTTC. As protein: CASSHPREAGNEQFF.

The sample holds one count of this clone. The chain joins TRBV7-2 to TRBJ1-4; a weak D match, TRBD1 (5 bases). Germline-derived CDR1 and CDR2 are SGHTA and FQGNSA. The CDR3 length is 15 residues. Trimming removed 4 bases at V and 7 bases at J, with 16 bases between. For the CDR3, the DNA is TGTGCCAGCAGCTCGTCGTCAGCAGGGTCTGAAAAACTGTTTTTT. It codes for CASSSSSAGSEKLFF.

The chain uses TRBV5-1 and TRBJ2-1, with TRBD2 identical over 14 bases. V dropped 3 bases and J dropped 6; count of bases not matched to a gene: 5. CDR3 length equals 16 residues. Germline CDR1 is SGHRS and CDR2 is YFSETQ. As DNA, the CDR3 is TGCGCCAGCAGCTCAGGACTAGCGGGGGGCCTCAATGAGCAGTTCTTC. Its protein is CASSSGLAGGLNEQFF.

The CDR3 protein is CASSTSRLGNQPQHF. CDR3 sequence (DNA): TGTGCCAGCAGCACCTCCAGGTTGGGGAATCAGCCCCAGCATTTT. The chain combines TRBV21-1 with TRBJ1-5. TRBV21-1 is recorded as a pseudogene. This CDR3 region has 15 residues.

The rearrangement uses TRBV5-1 and TRBJ1-5; 8 bases align to TRBD1. J gave up 1 base and V 0 bases, and 0 bases lay outside the gene matches. CDR3 length: 15 amino acids. Germline V gene lookup returns CDR1 SGHRS and CDR2 YFSETQ. CDR3 nucleotide sequence: TGCGCCAGCAGCTTGGGGACAGGGAGCAATCAGCCCCAGCATTTT. This codes for CASSLGTGSNQPQHF. The entire variable domain, with the rest obtained from reference TRBV5-1 and TRBJ1-5, is as follows: KAGVTQTPRYLIKTRGQQVTLSCSPISGHRSVSWYQQTPGQGLQFLFEYFSETQRNKGNFPGRFSGRQFSNSRSEMNVSTLELGDSALYLCASSLGTGSNQPQHFGDGTRLSIL.

The genes are TRBV30 and TRBJ2-1; D call uncertain. V was pared by 2 bases and J by 3 bases, with 2 bases between. CDR1 and CDR2 (germline): GTSNPN, SVGIG (reference sequence). This CDR3 has 11 residues. DNA for the CDR3: TGTGCCTGGAGTAACTACAATGAGCAGTTCTTC. Encoded protein: CAWSNYNEQFF.

This chain connects TRBV3-1 (or the pseudogene TRBV3-2) to TRBJ1-5; no definite D call. Per the germline V gene, CDR1 is LGHDT and CDR2 is YNNKEL (reference sequence). Trimming left V 1 base short and J 7 bases short, with 8 bases between. CDR3 length equals 13 residues. The CDR3 region has the DNA TGTGCCAGCAGCCAAGGTGTGGCGCAGCCCCAGCATTTT. It translates to CASSQGVAQPQHF.

The chain combines TRBV5-5 with TRBJ2-3, with D maybe TRBD2 (5 bases). V was trimmed by 0 bases and J by 1 base, leaving 9 bases between them. CDR1 is SGHKS, CDR2 YYEKEE, per germline (reference sequence). The CDR3 runs 15 residues. The CDR3 nucleotides are TGTGCCAGCAGCTTGGGTTGGGGAGGCACAGATACGCAGTATTTT. As protein: CASSLGWGGTDTQYF.

This chain joins TRBV27 and TRBJ1-1; D is ambiguous. V lost 1 base and J lost 1, with 7 bases in between. The CDR3 is 14 residues long. Per germline, CDR1 MNHEY and CDR2 SMNVEV (reference sequence). CDR3 DNA: TGTGCCAGCAGTTTATGGGTAGGGAACACTGAAGCTTTCTTT. Translation: CASSLWVGNTEAFF.